The 2 T cell receptor beta chains presented below share a single source sample, sequenced in a study of blood T cell repertoires in COVID-19. Only in-frame clones appear in the TCRdb table, and some are missing; sequencing was by immunoSEQ multiplex PCR. The profile covers hundreds of thousands of clones, with about 94% appearing a single time and about 0.8% taken by the ten largest. The sample consisted of peripheral blood. Receptor source: a man in his 60s with COVID-19, enrolled during active disease.

The table lists this clone with a count of one. This sequence joins TRBV3-1 (or the pseudogene TRBV3-2) and TRBJ2-5; the match to TRBD2 covers 12 bases. Germline V gives CDR1 LGHDT, CDR2 YNNKEL (reference sequence). The length of the CDR3 is 16 residues. Unmatched junction bases numbered 7, after V lost 6 bases and J lost 2 bases. The CDR3 sequence: CASSRTSGGPQETQYF. CDR3 DNA sequence: TGTGCCAGCAGTCGTACTAGCGGGGGGCCTCAAGAGACCCAGTACTTC.

The rearrangement uses TRBV5-1 and TRBJ2-4; possible D gene TRBD2, 6 bases. Per the germline V gene, CDR1 is SGHRS and CDR2 is YFSETQ. V shed 3 bases and J shed 8 bases, with 15 bases lying between them. The CDR3 contains 14 residues. The CDR3 reads CASSSGTSPDIQYF. DNA of the CDR3: TGCGCCAGCAGCTCCGGGACTTCTCCAGACATTCAGTACTTC.